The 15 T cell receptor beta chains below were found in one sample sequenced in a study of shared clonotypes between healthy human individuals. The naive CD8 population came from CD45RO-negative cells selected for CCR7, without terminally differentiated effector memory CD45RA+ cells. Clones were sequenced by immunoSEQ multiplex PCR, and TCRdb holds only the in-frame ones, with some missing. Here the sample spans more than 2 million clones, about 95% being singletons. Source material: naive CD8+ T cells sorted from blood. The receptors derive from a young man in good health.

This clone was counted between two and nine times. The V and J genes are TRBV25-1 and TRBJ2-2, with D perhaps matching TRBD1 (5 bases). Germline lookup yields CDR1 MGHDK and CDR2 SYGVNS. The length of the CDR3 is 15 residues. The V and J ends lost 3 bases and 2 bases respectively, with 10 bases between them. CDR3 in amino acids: CASSDPGHNTGELFF. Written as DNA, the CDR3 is TGTGCCAGCAGTGACCCCGGACACAACACCGGGGAGCTGTTTTTT.

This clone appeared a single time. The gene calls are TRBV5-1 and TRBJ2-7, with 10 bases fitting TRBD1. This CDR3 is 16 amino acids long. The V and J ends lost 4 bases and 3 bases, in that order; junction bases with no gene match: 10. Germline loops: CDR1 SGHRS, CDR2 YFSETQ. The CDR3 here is CASSPVRQGANYEQYF. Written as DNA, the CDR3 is TGCGCCAGCAGCCCTGTTCGACAGGGGGCCAACTACGAGCAGTACTTC.

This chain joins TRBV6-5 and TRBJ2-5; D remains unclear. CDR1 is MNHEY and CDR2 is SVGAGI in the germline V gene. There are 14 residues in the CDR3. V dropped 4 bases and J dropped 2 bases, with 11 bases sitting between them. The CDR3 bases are TGTGCCAGCAGTTGGTTTGGAGATCAAGAGACCCAGTACTTC. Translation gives CASSWFGDQETQYF.

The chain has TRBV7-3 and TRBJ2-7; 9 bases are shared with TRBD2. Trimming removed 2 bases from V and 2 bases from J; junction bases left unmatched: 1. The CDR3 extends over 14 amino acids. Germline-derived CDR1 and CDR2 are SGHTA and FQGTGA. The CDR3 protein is CASSLLAGPYEQYF. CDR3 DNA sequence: TGTGCCAGCAGCTTACTAGCGGGGCCCTACGAGCAGTACTTC.

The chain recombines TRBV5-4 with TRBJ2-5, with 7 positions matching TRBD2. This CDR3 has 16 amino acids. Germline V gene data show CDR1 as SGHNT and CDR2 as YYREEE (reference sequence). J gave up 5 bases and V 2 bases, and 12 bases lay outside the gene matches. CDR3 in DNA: TGTGCCAGCAGCTTTTTTGGCCGGGGGGTACTCGAGACCCAGTACTTC. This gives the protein CASSFFGRGVLETQYF.

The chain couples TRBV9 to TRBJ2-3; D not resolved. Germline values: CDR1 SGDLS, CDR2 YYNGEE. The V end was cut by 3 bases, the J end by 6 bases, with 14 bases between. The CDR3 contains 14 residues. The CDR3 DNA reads TGTGCCAGCAGCGACGATAAATTGGGGGATACGCAGTATTTT. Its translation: CASSDDKLGDTQYF.

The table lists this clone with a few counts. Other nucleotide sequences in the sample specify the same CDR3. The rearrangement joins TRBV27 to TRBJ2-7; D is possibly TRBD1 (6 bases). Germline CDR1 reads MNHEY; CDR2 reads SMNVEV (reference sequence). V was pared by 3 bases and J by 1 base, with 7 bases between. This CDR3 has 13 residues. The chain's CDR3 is CASSFGQSYEQYF. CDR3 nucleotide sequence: TGTGCCAGCAGTTTTGGACAGTCCTACGAGCAGTACTTC.

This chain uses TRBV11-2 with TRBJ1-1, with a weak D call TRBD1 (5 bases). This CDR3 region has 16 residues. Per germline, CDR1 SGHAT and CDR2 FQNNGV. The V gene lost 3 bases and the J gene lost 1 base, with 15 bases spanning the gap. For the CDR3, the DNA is TGTGCCAGCAGCTTTGGTCGGGGGAAGACGAACACTGAAGCTTTCTTT. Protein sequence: CASSFGRGKTNTEAFF.

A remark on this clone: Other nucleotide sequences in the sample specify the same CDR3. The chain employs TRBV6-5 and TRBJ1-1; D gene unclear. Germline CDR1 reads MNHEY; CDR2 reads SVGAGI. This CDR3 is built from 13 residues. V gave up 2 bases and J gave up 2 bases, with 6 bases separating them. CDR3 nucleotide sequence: TGTGCCAGCAGTTACGGGATCAACACTGAAGCTTTCTTT. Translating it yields CASSYGINTEAFF.

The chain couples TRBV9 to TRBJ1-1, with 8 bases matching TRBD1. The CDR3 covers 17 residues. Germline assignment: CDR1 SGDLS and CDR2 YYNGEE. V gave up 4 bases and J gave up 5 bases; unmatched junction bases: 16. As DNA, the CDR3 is TGTGCCAGCAGCTCCCTCGTTGGGGCTACAGGGGGAACTGAAGCTTTCTTT. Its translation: CASSSLVGATGGTEAFF.

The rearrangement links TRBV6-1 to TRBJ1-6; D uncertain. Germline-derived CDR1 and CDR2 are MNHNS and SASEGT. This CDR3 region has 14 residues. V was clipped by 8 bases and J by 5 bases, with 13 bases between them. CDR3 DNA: TGTGCCAGCGGACCTTATGGGGATAATTCACCCCTCCACTTT. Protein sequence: CASGPYGDNSPLHF.

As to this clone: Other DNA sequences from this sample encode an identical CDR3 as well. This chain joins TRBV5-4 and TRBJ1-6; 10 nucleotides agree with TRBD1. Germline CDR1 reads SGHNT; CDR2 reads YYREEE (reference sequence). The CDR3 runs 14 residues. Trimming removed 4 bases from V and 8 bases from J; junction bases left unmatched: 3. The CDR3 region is CASSPGTGDSPLHF. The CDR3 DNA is TGTGCCAGCAGCCCAGGGACAGGGGATTCACCCCTCCACTTT. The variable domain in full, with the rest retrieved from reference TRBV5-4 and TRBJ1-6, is ETGVTQSPTHLIKTRGQQVTLRCSSQSGHNTVSWYQQALGQGPQFIFQYYREEENGRGNFPPRFSGLQFPNYSSELNVNALELDDSALYLCASSPGTGDSPLHFGNGTRLTVT.

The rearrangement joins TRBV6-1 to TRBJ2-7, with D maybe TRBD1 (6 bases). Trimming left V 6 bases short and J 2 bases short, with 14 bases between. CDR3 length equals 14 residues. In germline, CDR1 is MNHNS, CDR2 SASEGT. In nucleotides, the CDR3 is TGTGCCAGCAGCTCCTATGGGGGCCCCTACGAGCAGTACTTC. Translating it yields CASSSYGGPYEQYF.

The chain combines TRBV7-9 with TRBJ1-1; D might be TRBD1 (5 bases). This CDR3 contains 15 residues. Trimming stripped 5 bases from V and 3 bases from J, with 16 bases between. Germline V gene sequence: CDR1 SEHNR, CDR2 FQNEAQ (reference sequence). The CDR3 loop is CASSPSLGADTEAFF. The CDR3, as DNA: TGTGCCAGCAGCCCCTCTCTAGGGGCAGACACTGAAGCTTTCTTT.

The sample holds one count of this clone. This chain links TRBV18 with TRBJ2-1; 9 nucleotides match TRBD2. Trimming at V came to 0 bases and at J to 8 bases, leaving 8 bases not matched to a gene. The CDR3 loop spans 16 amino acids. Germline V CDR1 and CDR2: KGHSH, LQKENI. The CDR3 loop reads CASSPPSIAGDHEQFF. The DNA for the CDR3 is TGTGCCAGCTCACCACCATCGATAGCGGGAGATCATGAGCAGTTCTTC.